The 26 T cell receptor beta chains presented below share a single source sample, sequenced in a study of PD-1 blockade in mismatch repair-deficient tumors. Using immunoSEQ multiplex PCR, the repertoire was profiled, and TCRdb retains in-frame clones only, with some absent. The data contain roughly 130,000 clones, about nine tenths of them singletons. The sequences come from peripheral blood, collected 72 weeks after starting pembrolizumab. Every receptor here comes from an adult with mismatch repair-deficient cancer.

The chain is built from TRBV7-9 and TRBJ2-2; TRBD2 agrees at 7 bases. This CDR3 is built from 17 residues. V shed 6 bases, J shed 5 bases, and the junction held 15 bases outside the gene matches. Germline V gives CDR1 SEHNR, CDR2 FQNEAQ (reference sequence). CDR3: CASRRGGAGAGTGELFF. The CDR3 DNA is TGTGCCAGCAGGCGGGGAGGGGCCGGGGCCGGGACCGGGGAGCTGTTTTTT.

This clone was counted once. J is TRBJ1-2 and V is TRBV5-1, with 10 bases aligning to TRBD1. Trimming at V came to 3 bases and at J to 4 bases, leaving 0 bases not matched to a gene. Germline V gene data show CDR1 as SGHRS and CDR2 as YFSETQ. The CDR3 length is 13 residues. CDR3 coding DNA: TGCGCCAGCAGCTGGACAGGGGGCTATGGCTACACCTTC. It codes for CASSWTGGYGYTF.

This clone was counted once. J is TRBJ1-2 and V is TRBV5-1; 7 bases line up with TRBD1. CDR1 SGHRS and CDR2 YFSETQ come from the germline V gene. Germline trimming cut 4 bases from V and 2 bases from J; bases unmatched to any gene: 5. The CDR3 sequence is 14 residues long. This CDR3 reads CASSTTTGNYGYTF. CDR3 nucleotide sequence: TGCGCCAGCAGCACCACGACAGGGAACTATGGCTACACCTTC.

This clone was counted a few times. The V gene is TRBV7-9, the J gene TRBJ1-4; D is uncertain. V lost 1 base, J lost 8 bases, and 8 bases lay in between. This CDR3 has 13 amino acids. The germline CDR1 and CDR2 sequences are SEHNR and FQNEAQ (reference sequence). CDR3 in DNA: TGTGCCAGCAGCTTAGTGCCAGACGAAAAACTGTTTTTT. Protein product: CASSLVPDEKLFF.

The chain employs TRBV30 and TRBJ2-7; D remains ambiguous. The CDR3 length is 13 residues. V gave up 4 bases and J gave up 4 bases, with 14 bases separating them. Germline CDR1 reads GTSNPN; CDR2 reads SVGIG (reference sequence). The CDR3 spells CAWTLPLQYEQYF. The CDR3 nucleotides are TGTGCCTGGACCCTTCCGCTCCAGTACGAGCAGTACTTC.

J is TRBJ2-1 and V is TRBV5-4; TRBD2 agrees at 10 bases. Trimming removed 6 bases from V and 3 bases from J; junction bases left unmatched: 3. This CDR3 has 14 residues. CDR1 SGHNT and CDR2 YYREEE come from the germline V gene (reference sequence). As DNA, the CDR3 is TGTGCCAGCACCGGGACTAGCGTCTACAATGAGCAGTTCTTC. This gives the protein CASTGTSVYNEQFF.

This chain uses TRBV4-2 with TRBJ2-7; D might be TRBD2 (6 bases). The CDR3 sequence is 14 residues long. CDR1 and CDR2 (germline): LGHNA, YNFKEQ. The V end was cut by 6 bases, the J end by 0 bases, with 12 bases between. The CDR3 is CASSSGLSSYEQYF. For the CDR3, the DNA is TGTGCCAGCAGTTCAGGACTAAGCTCCTACGAGCAGTACTTC.

The V and J genes are TRBV6-1 and TRBJ2-7; D gene unclear. The germline V gene has CDR1 MNHNS and CDR2 SASEGT. The V end was cut by 4 bases, the J end by 0 bases, with 1 base between. This CDR3 has 11 residues. The CDR3: CASSASYEQYF. In DNA, the CDR3 is TGTGCCAGCAGTGCCTCCTACGAGCAGTACTTC.

This sequence joins TRBV9 and TRBJ2-7; the D gene is possibly TRBD1 (5 bases). The CDR3 covers 15 residues. V lost 0 bases and J lost 6, with 16 bases in between. Germline values: CDR1 SGDLS, CDR2 YYNGEE. The CDR3 region is CASSVGGHRSSEQYF. CDR3 nucleotides: TGTGCCAGCAGCGTAGGTGGACACCGGTCTAGCGAGCAGTACTTC.

This clone was detected only a few times. The chain recombines TRBV7-9 with TRBJ2-7; D is perhaps TRBD1 (5 bases). V lost 5 bases and J 3 bases, leaving 8 bases between the germline ends. CDR1 SEHNR and CDR2 FQNEAQ come from the germline V gene (reference sequence). This CDR3 is 12 amino acids long. For the CDR3, the DNA is TGTGCCAGCAGCCAAGGGGTCTACGAGCAGTACTTC. As protein: CASSQGVYEQYF.

The genes are TRBV19 and TRBJ2-4; TRBD2 aligns across 7 bases. The germline V gene encodes CDR1 LNHDA and CDR2 SQIVND (reference sequence). The CDR3 consists of 21 residues. Trimming at V came to 0 bases and at J to 0 bases, leaving 17 bases not matched to a gene. The CDR3 bases are TGTGCCAGTAGTATAGAAAGCGGGCGGGACTACGCCAGACTAGCCAAAAACATTCAGTACTTC. Translating it yields CASSIESGRDYARLAKNIQYF.

The chain is built from TRBV7-9 and TRBJ2-7; D is undetermined. Per the germline V gene, CDR1 is SEHNR and CDR2 is FQNEAQ (reference sequence). Trimming left V 3 bases short and J 4 bases short, with 10 bases between. The CDR3 consists of 13 residues. For the CDR3, the DNA is TGTGCCAGCAGCTTCGCACAGAGTTACGAGCAGTACTTC. Translated, it gives CASSFAQSYEQYF.

The rearrangement links TRBV6-5 to TRBJ2-7; TRBD2 might be the D (6 bases). Trimming removed 0 bases at V and 2 bases at J, with 14 bases between. The CDR3 length is 16 residues. Per the germline V gene, CDR1 is MNHEY and CDR2 is SVGAGI. CDR3 residues: CASSYSPSAATYEQYF. The CDR3 region has the DNA TGTGCCAGCAGTTACTCTCCTAGCGCCGCTACCTACGAGCAGTACTTC.

The chain carries TRBV4-1 and TRBJ1-1, with D uncertain. The CDR3 loop spans 14 amino acids. Per the germline V gene, CDR1 is MGHRA and CDR2 is YSYEKL. Trimming stripped 0 bases from V and 5 bases from J, with 10 bases between. The chain's CDR3 is CASSQDSRSTEAFF. The CDR3 nucleotides read TGCGCCAGCAGCCAAGACAGTCGTTCTACTGAAGCTTTCTTT.

The V call is TRBV7-2, the J call TRBJ2-1, with 11 bases lining up with TRBD1. The CDR3 covers 16 residues. V lost 2 bases to trimming and J lost 6 bases; unmatched junction nucleotides: 6. Germline lookup yields CDR1 SGHTA and CDR2 FQGNSA. CDR3 DNA: TGTGCCAGCAGCTTAAGGAGGGACAGGGGGGGCAATGAGCAGTTCTTC. Its translation: CASSLRRDRGGNEQFF.

V and J are TRBV7-2 and TRBJ2-5, with D possibly matching TRBD2 (9 bases). CDR3 length: 16 residues. Between the trimmed V and J ends, which lost 5 bases and 7 bases, there was a span of 23 bases. CDR1 and CDR2 (germline): SGHTA, FQGNSA. The CDR3 nucleotides are TGTGCCAGCAGCCCCAGGGGGCGGGAGGGCTTAGGGACCCAGTACTTC. Protein product: CASSPRGREGLGTQYF.

The J gene is TRBJ2-1, the V gene TRBV29-1; 14 bases line up with TRBD2. This CDR3 contains 16 residues. V was pared by 1 base and J by 13 bases, with 12 bases of the junction left unmatched. Germline V gene lookup returns CDR1 SQVTM and CDR2 ANQGSEA. The chain's CDR3 is CSVEGSQGLAGDGQFF. As DNA, the CDR3 is TGCAGCGTTGAAGGCTCTCAGGGACTAGCGGGAGATGGACAGTTCTTC.

The rearrangement uses TRBV28 and TRBJ1-5; D call uncertain. Per germline, CDR1 MDHEN and CDR2 SYDVKM. This CDR3 spans 13 amino acids. V was trimmed by 3 bases and J by 7 bases, leaving 10 bases between them. The CDR3 spells CASSLLNNQPQHF. The CDR3 region has the DNA TGTGCCAGCAGTTTGTTGAACAACCAGCCCCAGCATTTT. The whole variable domain, remainder taken from reference TRBV28 and TRBJ1-5, is DVKVTQSSRYLVKRTGEKVFLECVQDMDHENMFWYRQDPGLGLRLIYFSYDVKMKEKGDIPEGYSVSREKKERFSLILESASTNQTSMYLCASSLLNNQPQHFGDGTRLSIL.

This chain uses TRBV13 with TRBJ2-1, with D perhaps TRBD1 (6 bases). The germline V gene has CDR1 PRHDT and CDR2 FYEKMQ (reference sequence). The CDR3 spans 15 residues. The V and J ends lost 6 bases and 5 bases respectively, with 17 bases between them. The chain's CDR3 is CASSQAGTLNNEQFF. The CDR3 DNA reads as TGTGCCAGCAGTCAAGCCGGGACACTTAACAATGAGCAGTTCTTC.

V gene TRBV19 combines with J gene TRBJ2-5; tentatively, D is TRBD2 (6 bases). CDR1 LNHDA and CDR2 SQIVND come from the germline V gene (reference sequence). V was cut by 2 bases and J by 4 bases, with 11 bases left in between. The CDR3 sequence is 14 residues long. This CDR3 is CASSIRGGRETQYF. As DNA, the CDR3 is TGTGCCAGTAGTATAAGAGGAGGGCGAGAGACCCAGTACTTC.

The V call is TRBV27, the J call TRBJ1-1, with D tentatively TRBD1 (5 bases). The CDR3 is 13 residues long. Deletions cut 4 bases from V and 1 base from J, with 7 bases between. Germline CDR1 MNHEY, CDR2 SMNVEV (reference sequence). The CDR3 nucleotides are TGTGCCAGCAGTTCTGGACAGAACACTGAAGCTTTCTTT. The encoded protein is CASSSGQNTEAFF.

V gene TRBV30 combines with J gene TRBJ2-1, with D uncertain. Germline lookup yields CDR1 GTSNPN and CDR2 SVGIG (reference sequence). This CDR3 contains 14 residues. With 4 bases removed from V and 0 bases from J, the gap between germline ends came to 10 bases. The CDR3 nucleotides are TGTGCCTGGACCCAGGAGCGCTCCTACAATGAGCAGTTCTTC. Its protein product is CAWTQERSYNEQFF.

The chain joins TRBV5-1 to TRBJ2-2; 11 bases fit TRBD1. Germline CDR1 reads SGHRS; CDR2 reads YFSETQ. V trimming: 7 bases; J trimming: 7 bases; junction bases outside the gene matches: 6. The CDR3 loop spans 14 amino acids. CDR3 protein: CASSPGTGGGELFF. Here the CDR3 DNA reads TGCGCCAGCTCACCGGGGACAGGGGGCGGGGAGCTGTTTTTT.

The chain uses TRBV7-4 and TRBJ2-5, with 10 bases that match TRBD2. Looked up from germline, CDR1 is SGHVT and CDR2 is SQSDAQ. The CDR3 covers 18 residues. With 3 bases clipped from V and 5 bases from J, the junction kept 15 bases outside the gene matches. CDR3 sequence reads: CASSFGLAGEPPKETQYF. In nucleotides, the CDR3 is TGTGCCAGCAGCTTTGGGCTAGCGGGGGAGCCGCCCAAGGAGACCCAGTACTTC.

The chain carries TRBV29-1 and TRBJ1-1; 7 bases match TRBD1. Germline V gene lookup returns CDR1 SQVTM and CDR2 ANQGSEA. V was pared by 6 bases and J by 1 base, with 14 bases of the junction left unmatched. CDR3 length: 16 amino acids. This chain's CDR3 is CSVGAQGPWRNTEAFF. In DNA form, the CDR3 reads TGCAGCGTCGGGGCACAGGGGCCGTGGCGGAACACTGAAGCTTTCTTT. Together with reference TRBV29-1 and TRBJ1-1, the CDR3 gives the full variable domain: SAVISQKPSRDICQRGTSLTIQCQVDSQVTMMFWYRQQPGQSLTLIATANQGSEATYESGFVIDKFPISRPNLTFSTLTVSNMSPEDSSIYLCSVGAQGPWRNTEAFFGQGTRLTVV.

This chain uses TRBV5-1 with TRBJ2-7; D is unresolved. CDR3 length equals 12 residues. Germline V CDR1 and CDR2: SGHRS, YFSETQ. Trimming took off 5 bases at V and 0 bases at J, with 6 bases between the two ends. The DNA for the CDR3 is TGCGCCAGCAGTGGGGACTCCTACGAGCAGTACTTC. It codes for CASSGDSYEQYF.